A selection of T cell receptor beta chains follows, all from one sample in a study of PD-L1 blockade in urothelial cancer. Libraries were prepared by immunoSEQ multiplex PCR; TCRdb keeps only in-frame clonotypes and omits some of them. The repertoire holds around 100,000 clones, with roughly 91% as singletons. The specimen was PBMCs, collected around atezolizumab (anti-PD-L1) treatment. The receptors stem from a man in his 60s with urothelial cancer. Each CDR3 is given with its conserved first and last residue. Each record gives: clone size, V gene, D gene, J gene, CDR3 protein, CDR3 DNA. D genes are given only for firm matches. Some rows mark clone size as missing; the rest say once, few, many or name a class of expanded clone.

once,TRBV5-4,TRBD1,TRBJ2-2,CASSTGGQGMNTGELFF,TGTGCCAGCAGCACGGGGGGACAGGGGATGAACACCGGGGAGCTGTTTTTT
-,TRBV9,-,TRBJ2-5,CASSVGVEGGEETQYF,TGTGCCAGCAGCGTAGGGGTGGAGGGGGGGGAAGAGACCCAGTACTTC
-,TRBV10-3,-,TRBJ2-7,CAILTRSREQYF,TGTGCCATCCTGACTAGATCGCGCGAGCAGTACTTC
-,TRBV7-9,-,TRBJ1-4,CASSPDTNEKLFF,TGTGCCAGCAGCCCAGATACTAATGAAAAACTGTTTTTT
-,TRBV30,TRBD1,TRBJ1-2,CAWSVDRGSYGYTF,TGTGCCTGGAGTGTTGACAGGGGAAGCTATGGCTACACCTTC
-,TRBV30,-,TRBJ2-5,CAWSVVEETQYF,TGTGCCTGGAGTGTAGTAGAAGAGACCCAGTACTTC
-,TRBV6-6,TRBD1,TRBJ2-5,CASKPPGTGTETQYF,TGTGCCAGCAAGCCGCCAGGGACAGGGACGGAGACCCAGTACTTC
once,TRBV6-6,TRBD1,TRBJ1-5,CASSYSTGFSNQPQHF,TGTGCCAGCAGTTACTCGACAGGGTTTAGCAATCAGCCCCAGCATTTT
-,TRBV4-2,-,TRBJ2-5,CASSQVQEGSETQYF,TGTGCCAGCAGCCAAGTTCAGGAGGGGTCCGAGACCCAGTACTTC
-,TRBV28,TRBD1,TRBJ1-1,CASTEGQMNTEAFF,TGTGCCAGCACCGAGGGACAGATGAACACTGAAGCTTTCTTT
-,TRBV7-2,TRBD2,TRBJ2-7,CASSHVPGLAGAYEQYF,TGTGCCAGCAGCCACGTCCCGGGACTAGCGGGGGCCTACGAGCAGTACTTC
-,TRBV28,TRBD1,TRBJ2-1,CANPGDRAYNEQFF,TGTGCCAACCCTGGGGACAGGGCCTACAATGAGCAGTTCTTC
-,TRBV5-1,TRBD1,TRBJ1-5,CASSSTGPNQPQHF,TGCGCCAGCAGCTCGACAGGGCCAAATCAGCCCCAGCATTTT
-,TRBV29-1,-,TRBJ1-3,CSVLYSRSGNTIYF,TGCAGCGTTTTGTACAGTCGCTCTGGAAACACCATATATTTT
-,TRBV7-9,TRBD1,TRBJ2-1,CASSSWGTVGYNEQFF,TGTGCCAGCAGCTCGTGGGGGACAGTCGGCTACAATGAGCAGTTCTTC
-,TRBV5-6,-,TRBJ2-7,CASSLGGDSYYEQYF,TGTGCCAGCAGCTTGGGGGGGGACTCCTACTACGAGCAGTACTTC
-,TRBV29-1,TRBD2,TRBJ2-3,CSVRSSGAQYF,TGCAGCGTTCGCTCTAGCGGGGCGCAGTATTTT
-,TRBV28,-,TRBJ2-4,CASRWGEAKNIQYF,TGTGCCAGCCGCTGGGGAGAAGCCAAAAACATTCAGTACTTC
-,TRBV5-1,TRBD2,TRBJ2-3,CASSLFSGTADTQYF,TGCGCCAGCAGCTTGTTTAGCGGGACGGCGGATACGCAGTATTTT
-,TRBV7-2,TRBD2,TRBJ2-3,CASRGGGFTDTQYF,TGTGCCAGCAGGGGCGGGGGGTTCACAGATACGCAGTATTTT
once,TRBV10-3,-,TRBJ2-7,CAIMPTGSGSYEQYF,TGTGCCATCATGCCGACAGGCTCAGGCTCCTACGAGCAGTACTTC
once,TRBV2,TRBD2,TRBJ2-3,CASSSASGSRFDTQYF,TGTGCCAGCAGTTCGGCTAGCGGCTCAAGGTTTGATACGCAGTATTTT
once,TRBV4-3,-,TRBJ1-1,CASSRTRNTEAFF,TGCGCCAGCAGCCGAACAAGGAACACTGAAGCTTTCTTT
few,TRBV7-2,-,TRBJ2-1,CASSLQGAGEQFF,TGTGCCAGCAGCTTACAAGGAGCCGGTGAGCAGTTCTTC
-,TRBV6-5,TRBD1,TRBJ1-3,CASTPGQGVGNTIYF,TGTGCCAGCACCCCAGGACAGGGCGTAGGAAACACCATATATTTT
-,TRBV9,-,TRBJ2-5,CASSVGPSRGETQYF,TGTGCCAGCAGCGTTGGGCCGAGCCGGGGAGAGACCCAGTACTTC
-,TRBV5-1,-,TRBJ2-2,CASRDPTGAGLTGELFF,TGCGCCAGCAGGGACCCAACAGGCGCAGGTTTGACCGGGGAGCTGTTTTTT
-,TRBV19,TRBD1,TRBJ1-6,CASTGLGQGRSSPLHF,TGTGCCAGTACCGGACTCGGACAGGGGAGGAGTTCACCCCTCCACTTT
-,TRBV29-1,TRBD2,TRBJ2-7,CSVSGLAGGPGEQYF,TGCAGCGTTTCGGGACTAGCGGGAGGGCCAGGCGAGCAGTACTTC
-,TRBV27,-,TRBJ2-2,CASSQADTGELFF,TGTGCCAGCAGTCAGGCTGACACCGGGGAGCTGTTTTTT
few,TRBV27,-,TRBJ1-1,CASSSHRGGENTEAFF,TGTGCCAGCAGTTCTCATAGGGGAGGAGAGAACACTGAAGCTTTCTTT
-,TRBV2,-,TRBJ2-3,CASSDAGADTQYF,TGTGCCAGCAGTGATGCAGGGGCAGATACGCAGTATTTT
-,TRBV7-2,-,TRBJ2-7,CASSLLGSRAEQYF,TGTGCCAGCAGCTTATTGGGGTCGCGGGCCGAGCAGTACTTC
-,TRBV10-2,-,TRBJ2-7,CASSELGGEVHEQYF,TGCGCCAGCAGTGAGTTGGGCGGGGAGGTCCACGAGCAGTACTTC
-,TRBV5-1,-,TRBJ2-2,CASSFGLQDNTGELFF,TGCGCCAGCAGCTTTGGCTTGCAAGATAACACCGGGGAGCTGTTTTTT
-,TRBV5-1,-,TRBJ1-4,CASSFQGNYDEKLFF,TGCGCCAGCAGCTTCCAGGGGAATTACGATGAAAAACTGTTTTTT
-,TRBV27,TRBD1,TRBJ2-7,CASSLAGQGFEQYF,TGTGCCAGCAGTTTAGCCGGACAGGGCTTCGAGCAGTACTTC
-,TRBV5-3,-,TRBJ2-1,CARSLASGLYNEQFF,TGTGCCAGAAGCTTGGCCAGCGGGCTTTACAATGAGCAGTTCTTC
-,TRBV9,-,TRBJ2-7,CASSAWEEGLYEQYF,TGTGCCAGCAGCGCGTGGGAGGAAGGCCTTTACGAGCAGTACTTC
few,TRBV30,-,TRBJ1-2,CAWSRTDSYGYTF,TGTGCCTGGAGTCGGACAGATTCCTATGGCTACACCTTC
-,TRBV6-5,TRBD1,TRBJ2-3,CASGGRGLADTQYF,TGTGCCAGCGGGGGCAGGGGGCTAGCAGATACGCAGTATTTT